A selection of T cell receptor beta chains follows, all from one sample in a study of blood T cell repertoires in COVID-19. Libraries were prepared by immunoSEQ multiplex PCR; TCRdb keeps only in-frame clonotypes and omits some of them. The table has around 180,000 clones, roughly 81% seen once; the top ten hold roughly an eighth. The sequencing sample was made of peripheral blood. Receptor source: an elderly woman with COVID-19, enrolled during active disease. CDR3s include the opening cysteine and the closing phenylalanine or tryptophan.

v_gene: TRBV6-5
j_gene: TRBJ1-2
CDR3aa: CASSYSLRASNYGYTF

v_gene: TRBV21-1
j_gene: TRBJ1-2
CDR3aa: CADPGTGGRDEGDGYTF

v_gene: TRBV4-3
j_gene: TRBJ2-4
CDR3aa: CASSQDWLAGVAKNIQYF

v_gene: TRBV27
j_gene: TRBJ1-5
CDR3aa: CASGLQGNQPQHF

v_gene: TRBV9
j_gene: TRBJ2-1
CDR3aa: CASTMGGDSDEQFF

v_gene: TRBV19
j_gene: TRBJ1-1
CDR3aa: CASSIWGSTTEAFF

v_gene: TRBV9
j_gene: TRBJ1-1
CDR3aa: CASSVALNTEAFF

v_gene: TRBV7-9
j_gene: TRBJ2-7
CDR3aa: CASSVTGFEQYF

v_gene: TRBV4-1
j_gene: TRBJ2-2
CDR3aa: CASSPGTSDTGELFF

v_gene: TRBV19
j_gene: TRBJ2-1
CDR3aa: CASSTFPTGVSYNEQFF

v_gene: TRBV6-1
j_gene: TRBJ2-7
CDR3aa: CASSEASAGLGEQYF

v_gene: TRBV5-4
j_gene: TRBJ2-2
CDR3aa: CASSLAGGQNTGELFF

v_gene: TRBV2
j_gene: TRBJ1-3
CDR3aa: CASNRYGNTIYF

v_gene: TRBV18
j_gene: TRBJ2-5
CDR3aa: CASSALTGTETQYF

v_gene: TRBV11-3
j_gene: TRBJ2-3
CDR3aa: CASSRRMSTDTQYF

v_gene: TRBV14
j_gene: TRBJ2-3
CDR3aa: CASSGTDRSRTDTQYF

v_gene: TRBV16
j_gene: TRBJ2-7
CDR3aa: CASSPFSGYEQYF

v_gene: TRBV27
j_gene: TRBJ2-1
CDR3aa: CASSLAPRDEQFF

v_gene: TRBV11-3
j_gene: TRBJ1-2
CDR3aa: CASSLEGQALGYTF

v_gene: TRBV27
j_gene: TRBJ2-1
CDR3aa: CASSVAGGPYNEQFF

v_gene: TRBV7-9
j_gene: TRBJ2-5
CDR3aa: CASSRGETQYF

v_gene: TRBV6-2/TRBV6-3
j_gene: TRBJ1-1
CDR3aa: CASSHAGNTEAFF

v_gene: TRBV18
j_gene: TRBJ1-1
CDR3aa: CASSADRDTEAFF

v_gene: TRBV14
j_gene: TRBJ2-1
CDR3aa: CASSLDRGDNEQFF

v_gene: TRBV12-3/TRBV12-4
j_gene: TRBJ1-2
CDR3aa: CASSLAGGYTF

v_gene: TRBV6-1
j_gene: TRBJ1-2
CDR3aa: CASSERLGAIPYGYTF

v_gene: TRBV25-1
j_gene: TRBJ2-1
CDR3aa: CASSEMDRLGNEQFF

v_gene: TRBV28
j_gene: TRBJ1-4
CDR3aa: CASSFTGRGSNEKLFF

v_gene: TRBV4-1
j_gene: TRBJ1-3
CDR3aa: CASSRIHLSGNTIYF

v_gene: TRBV27
j_gene: TRBJ1-5
CDR3aa: CASMAVGGPQHF

v_gene: TRBV28
j_gene: TRBJ2-1
CDR3aa: CASRVGLAGVNEQFF

v_gene: TRBV29-1
j_gene: TRBJ2-7
CDR3aa: CSVVSGGFTYEQYF

v_gene: TRBV4-3
j_gene: TRBJ1-4
CDR3aa: CASSQEVNGVGAEKLFF

v_gene: TRBV5-4
j_gene: TRBJ1-1
CDR3aa: CASSLWAGGTEAFF

v_gene: TRBV7-6
j_gene: TRBJ1-3
CDR3aa: CASSLSGQGGNTIYF

v_gene: TRBV12-5
j_gene: TRBJ1-4
CDR3aa: CASGFPGGRWVTNEKLFF

v_gene: TRBV12-3/TRBV12-4
j_gene: TRBJ2-5
CDR3aa: CASSRQGRETQYF

v_gene: TRBV5-4
j_gene: TRBJ2-1
CDR3aa: CASSLTEQQFF

v_gene: TRBV12-5
j_gene: TRBJ1-1
CDR3aa: CASGFSMNTEAFF

v_gene: TRBV5-6
j_gene: TRBJ1-1
CDR3aa: CASSLQYGSEAFF

v_gene: TRBV9
j_gene: TRBJ1-2
CDR3aa: CASSVGGGGYTF

v_gene: TRBV5-1
j_gene: TRBJ2-1
CDR3aa: CASSSQSYNEQFF

v_gene: TRBV25-1
j_gene: TRBJ2-2
CDR3aa: CASSRREWHTGELFF

v_gene: TRBV6-2/TRBV6-3
j_gene: TRBJ2-3
CDR3aa: CASSYRAGGPIDTQYF

v_gene: TRBV7-8
j_gene: TRBJ2-1
CDR3aa: CASSLAGGRNEQFF

v_gene: TRBV5-5
j_gene: TRBJ1-1
CDR3aa: CASSLEGDSRAEAFF

v_gene: TRBV19
j_gene: TRBJ2-3
CDR3aa: CASSRLAGVGTDTQYF

v_gene: TRBV6-5
j_gene: TRBJ2-1
CDR3aa: CASSKGGFDEQFF

v_gene: TRBV11-3
j_gene: TRBJ1-4
CDR3aa: CASSQYGTGGEKLFF

v_gene: TRBV4-3
j_gene: TRBJ1-2
CDR3aa: CASSQAEGRHVGYTF

v_gene: TRBV5-4
j_gene: TRBJ2-1
CDR3aa: CASSFGGPLYNEQFF

v_gene: TRBV2
j_gene: TRBJ2-7
CDR3aa: CASSGMAVQYF

v_gene: TRBV4-2
j_gene: TRBJ1-5
CDR3aa: CASSVQKGQPQHF

v_gene: TRBV28
j_gene: TRBJ1-2
CDR3aa: CASSLDRWDGYTF